Each of the 27 T cell receptor beta chains below was sequenced from the same sample in a study of OX40 agonist ivuxolimab in advanced cancers. Method: immunoSEQ multiplex PCR; TCRdb's copy keeps in-frame clones and lacks some. Among more than 70,000 clones listed, approximately 91% were seen once. Sequences were derived from CD4+ or CD8+ T cells sorted from blood, sampled in a trial of the OX40 agonist ivuxolimab. Receptors were obtained from an adult with an advanced solid tumor such as melanoma, head and neck, liver or kidney cancer.

The rearrangement joins TRBV4-3 to TRBJ1-4; weak D call: TRBD1 (5 bases). Germline CDR1 is LGHNA and CDR2 is YSLEER. This CDR3 contains 17 residues. V lost 4 bases and J 8 bases, leaving 23 bases between the germline ends. The CDR3 bases are TGCGCCAGCAGCCCCGAGGTTTCGGCGTCAGGGAGAGAAAAACTGTTTTTT. It translates to CASSPEVSASGREKLFF.

J is TRBJ1-2 and V is TRBV28; a weak D match, TRBD1 (5 bases). Trimming cost V 1 base and J 3 bases, with 12 bases left between them. The CDR3 has 15 amino acids. Germline-derived CDR1 and CDR2 are MDHEN and SYDVKM. CDR3 sequence: CASSLSGQNHYGYTF. The CDR3, as DNA: TGTGCCAGCAGTTTATCCGGACAAAACCACTATGGCTACACCTTC.

The chain recombines TRBV5-1 with TRBJ2-3, with 7 nucleotides matching TRBD2. The CDR3 extends over 15 amino acids. CDR1 and CDR2 (germline): SGHRS, YFSETQ. V gave up 2 bases and J gave up 5 bases; unmatched junction bases: 8. This CDR3 is CASSLLTSIGDTQYF. The CDR3 DNA follows: TGCGCCAGCAGCTTACTGACTAGCATCGGAGATACGCAGTATTTT.

V gene TRBV4-2 combines with J gene TRBJ2-7; D gene unclear. Per germline, CDR1 LGHNA and CDR2 YNFKEQ. The V and J ends lost 4 bases and 4 bases respectively, with 20 bases between them. The CDR3 has 16 residues. CDR3 DNA: TGTGCCAGCAGCCCACCCACCCCAAGAAATACTTACGAGCAGTACTTC. It codes for CASSPPTPRNTYEQYF.

The chain uses TRBV7-8 and TRBJ2-3, with 9 bases identical to TRBD2. The CDR3 totals 17 residues. V gave up 3 bases and J gave up 6 bases; unmatched junction bases: 13. Germline values: CDR1 SGHVS, CDR2 FQNEAQ. CDR3 amino acids: CASSFLAGSLRLDTQYF. CDR3 coding DNA: TGTGCCAGCAGCTTTCTAGCGGGGTCCCTTCGCCTTGATACGCAGTATTTT.

The chain joins TRBV2 to TRBJ2-5, with D perhaps TRBD1 or TRBD2 (6 bases each). This CDR3 is built from 16 residues. Germline assignment: CDR1 SNHLY and CDR2 FYNNEI. The V end was cut by 1 base, the J end by 4 bases, with 16 bases between. CDR3 sequence (DNA): TGTGCCAGCAGTGAAGTCGGGGGCCTACTGGGAGAGACCCAGTACTTC. Translated: CASSEVGGLLGETQYF.

The V gene is TRBV18, the J gene TRBJ1-5, with D unclear. The CDR3 has 17 residues. Germline V lookup: CDR1 KGHSH, CDR2 LQKENI. V was shortened by 1 base and J by 0 bases, with 13 bases between the two germline ends. Here the CDR3 DNA reads TGTGCCAGCTCACCACGTCCTACAGATTATAGCAATCAGCCCCAGCATTTT. Protein product: CASSPRPTDYSNQPQHF.

This chain links TRBV19 with TRBJ1-3; no clear D. The CDR3 loop spans 14 amino acids. CDR1 is LNHDA, CDR2 SQIVND, per germline (reference sequence). Trimming took 3 bases from V and 11 from J, leaving 17 bases between them. This chain's CDR3 is CASSIRFLPGSIYF. CDR3 nucleotides: TGTGCCAGTAGTATCCGCTTCCTCCCCGGGTCCATATATTTT. The variable domain in full, completed from reference TRBV19 and TRBJ1-3, reads DGGITQSPKYLFRKEGQNVTLSCEQNLNHDAMYWYRQDPGQGLRLIYYSQIVNDFQKGDIAEGYSVSREKKESFPLTVTSAQKNPTAFYLCASSIRFLPGSIYFGEGSWLTVV.

Notes on this clone: The same CDR3 is also encoded by other DNA sequences in this sample. The chain is built from TRBV6-6 and TRBJ2-1, with 11 bases matching TRBD1. V gave up 6 bases and J gave up 7 bases; unmatched junction bases: 5. CDR1 is MNHNY, CDR2 SVGAGI, per germline (reference sequence). The CDR3 extends over 14 amino acids. This chain's CDR3 is CASRAGTGGNEQFF. The CDR3 coding sequence is TGTGCCAGCAGGGCCGGGACAGGGGGAAATGAGCAGTTCTTC.

To note about this clone: This sample also contains other DNA sequences that code for the same CDR3. This sequence joins TRBV5-6 and TRBJ2-5; 9 nucleotides match TRBD1. The CDR3 has 14 amino acids. Trimming at V came to 3 bases and at J to 5 bases, leaving 5 bases not matched to a gene. The germline CDR1 and CDR2 sequences are SGHDT and YYEEEE. This CDR3 is CASSSQGAGETQYF. As DNA, the CDR3 is TGTGCCAGCAGCTCACAGGGGGCTGGGGAGACCCAGTACTTC.

This clone was detected only once. The V and J genes are TRBV5-1 and TRBJ2-2, with TRBD2 matching 14 bases. The J segment lost 7 bases and the V segment lost 4 bases, leaving 9 bases of the junction unmatched. Germline assignment: CDR1 SGHRS and CDR2 YFSETQ. There are 17 residues in the CDR3. The CDR3 nucleotides are TGCGCCAGCAGCCTAGGGACTAGCGGGAGTTTGAGCGGGGAGCTGTTTTTT. It codes for CASSLGTSGSLSGELFF.

This clone was counted once. The chain uses TRBV18 and TRBJ2-3, with 8 bases aligning to TRBD1. This CDR3 spans 15 amino acids. Per germline, CDR1 KGHSH and CDR2 LQKENI. Unmatched junction bases numbered 4, after V lost 3 bases and J lost 2 bases. The CDR3 loop reads CASSPDRDPTDTQYF. In nucleotides, the CDR3 is TGTGCCAGCTCACCGGACAGGGACCCCACAGATACGCAGTATTTT. Filled out from reference TRBV18 and TRBJ2-3, the complete variable domain reads NAGVMQNPRHLVRRRGQEARLRCSPMKGHSHVYWYRQLPEEGLKFMVYLQKENIIDESGMPKERFSAEFPKEGPSILRIQQVVRGDSAAYFCASSPDRDPTDTQYFGPGTRLTVL.

The rearrangement links TRBV6-1 to TRBJ2-2; TRBD2 might be the D (6 bases). The germline V gene has CDR1 MNHNS and CDR2 SASEGT. The V end lost 6 bases, the J end lost 6 bases, and 14 bases lay between the germline ends. The CDR3 consists of 14 residues. CDR3 protein: CASRGLSTAGELFF. Written as DNA, the CDR3 is TGTGCCAGCAGGGGACTTTCCACCGCCGGGGAGCTGTTTTTT.

The J gene is TRBJ2-5, the V gene TRBV19; maybe TRBD2 (6 bases). Looked up from germline, CDR1 is LNHDA and CDR2 is SQIVND (reference sequence). Trimming removed 2 bases from V and 1 base from J, with 11 bases in between. CDR3 length: 15 residues. The chain's CDR3 is CASSITGTLQETQYF. The DNA for the CDR3 is TGTGCCAGTAGTATAACCGGGACTCTCCAAGAGACCCAGTACTTC. Filled out from reference TRBV19 and TRBJ2-5, the complete variable domain reads DGGITQSPKYLFRKEGQNVTLSCEQNLNHDAMYWYRQDPGQGLRLIYYSQIVNDFQKGDIAEGYSVSREKKESFPLTVTSAQKNPTAFYLCASSITGTLQETQYFGPGTRLLVL.

V and J are TRBV6-5 and TRBJ2-2, with D perhaps TRBD1 (6 bases). Germline V gene sequence: CDR1 MNHEY, CDR2 SVGAGI. The V end was cut by 2 bases, the J end by 5 bases, with 15 bases between. The CDR3 covers 16 residues. CDR3 nucleotides: TGTGCCAGCAGTTACAGTGGCAGGGGCATAACCGGGGAGCTGTTTTTT. The encoded protein is CASSYSGRGITGELFF.

The rearrangement links TRBV7-2 to TRBJ2-3; TRBD2 matches 9 bases. Trimming at V came to 2 bases and at J to 6 bases, leaving 3 bases not matched to a gene. The V gene's germline CDR1 is SGHTA and CDR2 FQGNSA. The CDR3 contains 14 residues. In DNA, the CDR3 is TGTGCCAGCAGCTTAACCACTAGCGGGGATACGCAGTATTTT. It translates to CASSLTTSGDTQYF. Full variable domain (missing parts from reference TRBV7-2 and TRBJ2-3): GAGVSQSPSNKVTEKGKDVELRCDPISGHTALYWYRQSLGQGLEFLIYFQGNSAPDKSGLPSDRFSAERTGGSVSTLTIQRTQQEDSAVYLCASSLTTSGDTQYFGPGTRLTVL.

The V gene is TRBV7-9, the J gene TRBJ2-5; 9 bases are shared with TRBD1. TRBJ2-7 explains the end of the DNA better; the J call may be wrong. The CDR3 contains 13 residues. CDR1 is SEHNR, CDR2 FQNEAQ, per germline (reference sequence). The CDR3 here is CASSPDRGYEQYF. The DNA for the CDR3 is TGTGCCAGCAGCCCGGACAGGGGCTACGAGCAGTACTTC.

V gene TRBV5-1 combines with J gene TRBJ1-2, with TRBD1 as a possible D gene (5 bases). Trimming shortened V by 0 bases and J by 4 bases, and 19 bases separated the two germline ends. The CDR3 is 17 residues long. The germline CDR1 and CDR2 sequences are SGHRS and YFSETQ. This CDR3 is CASSLEGGAGRSYGYTF. The CDR3, as DNA: TGCGCCAGCAGCTTGGAAGGTGGAGCGGGACGGTCCTATGGCTACACCTTC.

V and J are TRBV27 and TRBJ1-6; D not resolved. Germline V gives CDR1 MNHEY, CDR2 SMNVEV (reference sequence). This CDR3 region has 16 residues. V was clipped by 3 bases and J by 4 bases, with 13 bases between them. CDR3 DNA: TGTGCCAGCAGTTTTGGAGGGAAGGGTTATAATTCACCCCTCCACTTT. Its protein is CASSFGGKGYNSPLHF.

This chain connects TRBV29-1 to TRBJ2-1; 8 bases line up with TRBD1. Germline V CDR1 and CDR2: SQVTM, ANQGSEA. The CDR3 sequence is 11 residues long. V dropped 8 bases and J dropped 10; count of bases not matched to a gene: 7. The CDR3: CSYTGGKEQFF. In DNA form, the CDR3 reads TGCAGCTACACAGGGGGGAAGGAGCAGTTCTTC.

This clone was found a few times. This chain connects TRBV9 to TRBJ2-1; 10 bases agree with TRBD2. With 2 bases clipped from V and 7 bases from J, the junction kept 6 bases outside the gene matches. CDR1 and CDR2 from the germline V gene are SGDLS and YYNGEE. The CDR3 is 15 amino acids. CDR3 amino acids: CASSVSSGRLNEQFF. CDR3 bases: TGTGCCAGCAGCGTTTCTAGCGGGAGACTGAATGAGCAGTTCTTC.

The chain is built from TRBV28 and TRBJ2-3; 13 nucleotides match TRBD2. The junction had 8 bases not matched to a gene; V was cut back by 4 bases and J by 4 bases. This CDR3 spans 17 amino acids. The germline V gene has CDR1 MDHEN and CDR2 SYDVKM. CDR3 nucleotide sequence: TGTGCCAGCAGTTGGACTAGCGGGAGATTTGGGGCAGATACGCAGTATTTT. It is translated as CASSWTSGRFGADTQYF.

The genes are TRBV28 and TRBJ2-1; the D call may be TRBD1 or TRBD2 (5 bases each). Trimming removed 4 bases from V and 0 bases from J, with 13 bases in between. The CDR3 length is 16 residues. Germline CDR1 MDHEN, CDR2 SYDVKM. CDR3 sequence: CASSSIRGYSYNEQFF. In DNA, the CDR3 is TGTGCCAGCAGTTCCATTCGGGGCTACTCCTACAATGAGCAGTTCTTC.

V usage is TRBV7-2 and J usage is TRBJ2-1, with 7 positions matching TRBD2. CDR1 and CDR2 from the germline V gene are SGHTA and FQGNSA. J gave up 4 bases and V 5 bases, and 8 bases lay outside the gene matches. The CDR3 is made up of 15 amino acids. The CDR3 sequence: CASSLNPGGYNEQFF. CDR3 bases: TGTGCCAGCAGCCTAAACCCGGGGGGATACAATGAGCAGTTCTTC.

The J gene is TRBJ2-1, the V gene TRBV5-1; a possible D gene is TRBD1 (6 bases). This CDR3 is built from 14 residues. V dropped 5 bases and J dropped 9 bases, with 18 bases sitting between them. Germline loops: CDR1 SGHRS, CDR2 YFSETQ. CDR3 in amino acids: CASSPRGGRGEQFF. The CDR3 DNA reads as TGCGCCAGCAGTCCCCGAGGGGGACGGGGTGAGCAGTTCTTC.

The rearrangement links TRBV27 to TRBJ1-4, with D hard to call. Germline values: CDR1 MNHEY, CDR2 SMNVEV (reference sequence). The CDR3 is 15 amino acids. Trimming pared 4 bases from V and 0 bases from J, leaving 9 bases between. The CDR3 spells CASSYKFATNEKLFF. Written as DNA, the CDR3 is TGTGCCAGCAGTTATAAATTTGCAACTAATGAAAAACTGTTTTTT.

This clone was found once. This chain joins TRBV7-2 and TRBJ1-2; D unresolved. V lost 2 bases and J 1 base, leaving 11 bases between the germline ends. The length of the CDR3 is 15 residues. Germline values: CDR1 SGHTA, CDR2 FQGNSA. The CDR3 nucleotides read TGTGCCAGCAGCTTAAGGAGACTGAGTAACTATGGCTACACCTTC. Protein: CASSLRRLSNYGYTF.